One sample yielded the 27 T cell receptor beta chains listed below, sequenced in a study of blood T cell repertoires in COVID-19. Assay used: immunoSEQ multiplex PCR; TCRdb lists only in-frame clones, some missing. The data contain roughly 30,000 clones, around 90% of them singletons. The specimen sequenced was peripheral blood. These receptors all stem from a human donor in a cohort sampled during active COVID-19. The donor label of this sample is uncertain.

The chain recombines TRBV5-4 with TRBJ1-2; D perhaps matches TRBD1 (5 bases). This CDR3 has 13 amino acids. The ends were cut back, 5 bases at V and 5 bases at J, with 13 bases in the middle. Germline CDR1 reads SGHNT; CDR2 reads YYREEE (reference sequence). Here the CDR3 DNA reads TGTGCCAGCAGTACGGGGGGGGATTATGGCTACACCTTC. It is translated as CASSTGGDYGYTF.

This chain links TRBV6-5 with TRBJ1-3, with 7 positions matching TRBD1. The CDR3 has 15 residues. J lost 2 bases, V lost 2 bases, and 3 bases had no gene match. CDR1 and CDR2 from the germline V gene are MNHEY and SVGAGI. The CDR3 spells CASSYEGAPGNTIYF. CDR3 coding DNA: TGTGCCAGCAGTTACGAGGGGGCCCCTGGAAACACCATATATTTT.

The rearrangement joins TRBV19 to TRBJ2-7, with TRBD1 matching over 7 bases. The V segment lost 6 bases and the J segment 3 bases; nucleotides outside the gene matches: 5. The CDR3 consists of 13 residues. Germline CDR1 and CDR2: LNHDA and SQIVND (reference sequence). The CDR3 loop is CASRGGQVYEQYF. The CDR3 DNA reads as TGTGCCAGTAGGGGCGGACAGGTCTACGAGCAGTACTTC.

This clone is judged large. In DNA form, the CDR3 reads TGCGCCAGCAGCCAAGATTGGCGGTCGGTTCAGCCCCAGCATTTT. As protein: CASSQDWRSVQPQHF. This sequence joins TRBV4-1 and TRBJ1-5; D is ambiguous. V dropped 0 bases and J dropped 6 bases, with 12 bases sitting between them. The CDR3 length is 15 residues. Germline V gene data show CDR1 as MGHRA and CDR2 as YSYEKL.

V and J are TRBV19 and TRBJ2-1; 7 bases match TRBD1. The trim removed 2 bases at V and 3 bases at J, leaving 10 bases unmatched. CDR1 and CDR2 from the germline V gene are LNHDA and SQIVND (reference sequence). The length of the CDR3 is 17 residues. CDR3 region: CASSISTGVKIYNEQFF. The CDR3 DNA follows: TGTGCCAGTAGTATAAGCACAGGGGTAAAGATCTACAATGAGCAGTTCTTC.

CDR3 coding DNA: TGCGCCAGCAGCGGACAGGGTAACACAGATACGCAGTATTTT. This encodes CASSGQGNTDTQYF. The chain links TRBV5-1 to TRBJ2-3; TRBD1 matches at 8 bases. CDR1 is SGHRS, CDR2 YFSETQ, per germline. V lost 4 bases to trimming and J lost 2 bases; unmatched junction nucleotides: 3. CDR3 length: 14 residues.

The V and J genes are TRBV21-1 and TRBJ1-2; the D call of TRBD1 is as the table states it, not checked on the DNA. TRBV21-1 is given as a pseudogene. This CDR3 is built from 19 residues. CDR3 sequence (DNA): TGTGCCAGCAGCTCCCCTCGCCACGAGAGCAGGCCTCCGGACTATGGCTACACCTTC. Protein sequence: CASSSPRHESRPPDYGYTF.

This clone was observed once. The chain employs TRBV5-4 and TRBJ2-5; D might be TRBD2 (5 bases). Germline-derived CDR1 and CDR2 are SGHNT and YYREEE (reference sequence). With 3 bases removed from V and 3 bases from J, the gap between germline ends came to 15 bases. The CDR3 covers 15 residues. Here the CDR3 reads CASSSSPGDKETQYF. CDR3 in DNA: TGTGCCAGCAGCTCTTCTCCCGGGGATAAAGAGACCCAGTACTTC.

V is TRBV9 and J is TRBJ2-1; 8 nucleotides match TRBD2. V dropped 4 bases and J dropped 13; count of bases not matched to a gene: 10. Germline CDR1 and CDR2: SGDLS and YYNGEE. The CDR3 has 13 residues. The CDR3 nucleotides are TGTGCCAGCAGCCCCCCCAGCGGGGGCACACAGTTCTTC. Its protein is CASSPPSGGTQFF.

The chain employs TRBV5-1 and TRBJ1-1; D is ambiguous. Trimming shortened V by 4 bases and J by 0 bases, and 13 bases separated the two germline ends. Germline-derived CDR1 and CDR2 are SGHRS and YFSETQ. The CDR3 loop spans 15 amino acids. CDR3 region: CASSPGSTMNTEAFF. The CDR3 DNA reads TGCGCCAGCAGCCCTGGGTCCACTATGAACACTGAAGCTTTCTTT.

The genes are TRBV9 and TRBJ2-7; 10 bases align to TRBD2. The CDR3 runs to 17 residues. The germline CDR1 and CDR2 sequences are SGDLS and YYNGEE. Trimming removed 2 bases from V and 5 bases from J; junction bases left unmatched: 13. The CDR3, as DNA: TGTGCCAGCAGCGTGATGAGCGGGGGGGCCGATATCCACGAGCAGTACTTC. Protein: CASSVMSGGADIHEQYF.

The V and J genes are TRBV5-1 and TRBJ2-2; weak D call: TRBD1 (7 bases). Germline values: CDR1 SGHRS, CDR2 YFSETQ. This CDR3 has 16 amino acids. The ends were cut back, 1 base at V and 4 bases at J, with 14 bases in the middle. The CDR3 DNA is TGCGCCAGCAGCTTGCAGGGGGGTACTTTCACCGGGGAGCTGTTTTTT. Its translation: CASSLQGGTFTGELFF.

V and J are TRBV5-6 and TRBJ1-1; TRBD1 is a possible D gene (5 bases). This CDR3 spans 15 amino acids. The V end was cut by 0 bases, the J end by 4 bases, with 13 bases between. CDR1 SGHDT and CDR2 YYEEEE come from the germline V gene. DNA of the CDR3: TGTGCCAGCAGCTTGGTCCCCCAGGGCCCCACTGAAGCTTTCTTT. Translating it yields CASSLVPQGPTEAFF.

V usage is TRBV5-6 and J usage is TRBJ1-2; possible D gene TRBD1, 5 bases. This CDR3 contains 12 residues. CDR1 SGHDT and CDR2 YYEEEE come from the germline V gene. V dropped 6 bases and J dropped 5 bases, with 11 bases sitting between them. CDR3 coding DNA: TGTGCCAGCAACTCCGGGGGATATGGCTACACCTTC. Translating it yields CASNSGGYGYTF.

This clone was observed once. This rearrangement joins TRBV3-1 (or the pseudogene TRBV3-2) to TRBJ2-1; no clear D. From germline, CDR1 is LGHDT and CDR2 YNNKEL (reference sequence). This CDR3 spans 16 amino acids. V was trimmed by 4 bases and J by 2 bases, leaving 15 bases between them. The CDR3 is CASSPYSAGPYNEQFF. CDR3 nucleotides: TGTGCCAGCAGCCCGTATAGTGCAGGTCCCTACAATGAGCAGTTCTTC.

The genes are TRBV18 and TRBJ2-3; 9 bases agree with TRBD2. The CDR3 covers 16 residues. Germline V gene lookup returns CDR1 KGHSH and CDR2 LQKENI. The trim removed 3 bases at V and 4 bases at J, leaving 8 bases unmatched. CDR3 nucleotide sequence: TGTGCCAGCTCACCCCCCTCCAGACTAGCGGCAGATACGCAGTATTTT. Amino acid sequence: CASSPPSRLAADTQYF.

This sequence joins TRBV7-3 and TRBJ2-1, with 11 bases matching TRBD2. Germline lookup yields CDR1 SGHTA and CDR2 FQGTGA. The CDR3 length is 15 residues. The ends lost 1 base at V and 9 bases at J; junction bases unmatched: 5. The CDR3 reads CASSLSSLAGGEQFF. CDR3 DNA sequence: TGTGCCAGCAGCTTAAGCTCCCTAGCGGGGGGTGAGCAGTTCTTC. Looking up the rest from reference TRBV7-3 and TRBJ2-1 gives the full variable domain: GAGVSQTPSNKVTEKGKYVELRCDPISGHTALYWYRQSLGQGPEFLIYFQGTGAADDSGLPNDRFFAVRPEGSVSTLKIQRTERGDSAVYLCASSLSSLAGGEQFFGPGTRLTVL.

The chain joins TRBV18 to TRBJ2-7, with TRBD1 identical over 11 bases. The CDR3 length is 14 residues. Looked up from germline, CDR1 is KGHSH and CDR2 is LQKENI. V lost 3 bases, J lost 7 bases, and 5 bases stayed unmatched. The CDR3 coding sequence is TGTGCCAGCTCACCTCCGGGACAGGGGGGTGAGCAGTACTTC. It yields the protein CASSPPGQGGEQYF. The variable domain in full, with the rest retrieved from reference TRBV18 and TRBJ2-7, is NAGVMQNPRHLVRRRGQEARLRCSPMKGHSHVYWYRQLPEEGLKFMVYLQKENIIDESGMPKERFSAEFPKEGPSILRIQQVVRGDSAAYFCASSPPGQGGEQYFGPGTRLTVT.

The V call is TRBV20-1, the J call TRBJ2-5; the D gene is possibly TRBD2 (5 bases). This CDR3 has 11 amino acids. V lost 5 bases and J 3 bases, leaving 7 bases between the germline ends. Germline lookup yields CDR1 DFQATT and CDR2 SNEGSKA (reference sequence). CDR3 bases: TGCAGTGCTTGGCGGGAAGAGACCCAGTACTTC. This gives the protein CSAWREETQYF.

The CDR3 loop reads CASSPPRDRNLAFF. CDR3 sequence (DNA): TGTGCCAGCTCACCACCACGGGACAGGAATCTAGCTTTCTTT. The J gene is TRBJ1-1, the V gene TRBV18, with 8 bases aligning to TRBD1. In germline, CDR1 is KGHSH, CDR2 LQKENI. CDR3 length equals 14 residues. V lost 0 bases, J lost 10 bases, and 7 bases stayed unmatched.

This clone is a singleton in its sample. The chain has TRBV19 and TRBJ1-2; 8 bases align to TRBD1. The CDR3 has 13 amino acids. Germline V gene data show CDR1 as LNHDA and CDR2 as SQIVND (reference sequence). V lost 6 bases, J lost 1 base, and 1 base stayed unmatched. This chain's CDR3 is CASSDRGNYGYTF. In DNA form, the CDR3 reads TGTGCCAGTAGCGACAGGGGTAACTATGGCTACACCTTC.

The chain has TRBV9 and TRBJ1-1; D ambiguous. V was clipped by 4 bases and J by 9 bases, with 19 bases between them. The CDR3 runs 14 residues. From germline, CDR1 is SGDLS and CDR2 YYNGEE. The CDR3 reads CASSSLRPADQAFF. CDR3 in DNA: TGTGCCAGCAGCTCCCTCAGGCCGGCAGACCAAGCTTTCTTT.

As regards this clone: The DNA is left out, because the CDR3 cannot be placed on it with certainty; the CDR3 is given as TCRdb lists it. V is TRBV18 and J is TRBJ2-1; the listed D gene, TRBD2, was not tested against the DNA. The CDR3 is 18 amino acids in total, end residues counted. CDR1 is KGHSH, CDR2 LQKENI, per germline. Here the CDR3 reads CASSHATMSSSSEPHPFF.

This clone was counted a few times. CDR3 residues: CASSPPRTGGESSYNSPLHF. Here the CDR3 DNA reads TGTGCCAGCAGCCCCCCCCGGACAGGGGGGGAAAGCTCCTATAATTCACCCCTCCACTTT. V is TRBV7-3 and J is TRBJ1-6; 10 nucleotides line up with TRBD1. From germline, CDR1 is SGHTA and CDR2 FQGTGA. The CDR3 length is 20 residues. The V and J ends lost 5 bases and 0 bases, in that order; junction bases with no gene match: 13.

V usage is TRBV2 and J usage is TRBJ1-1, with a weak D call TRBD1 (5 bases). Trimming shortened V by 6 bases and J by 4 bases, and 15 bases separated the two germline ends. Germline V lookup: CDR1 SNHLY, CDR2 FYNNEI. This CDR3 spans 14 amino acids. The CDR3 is CASRESGHLTEAFF. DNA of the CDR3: TGTGCCAGCAGGGAATCTGGACATCTCACTGAAGCTTTCTTT.

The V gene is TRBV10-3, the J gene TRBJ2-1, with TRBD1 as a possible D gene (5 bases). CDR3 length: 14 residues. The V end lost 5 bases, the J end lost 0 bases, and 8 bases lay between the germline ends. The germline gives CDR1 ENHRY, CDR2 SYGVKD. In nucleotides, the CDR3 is TGTGCCATCAGTCAGGGAAACTCCTACAATGAGCAGTTCTTC. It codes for CAISQGNSYNEQFF.

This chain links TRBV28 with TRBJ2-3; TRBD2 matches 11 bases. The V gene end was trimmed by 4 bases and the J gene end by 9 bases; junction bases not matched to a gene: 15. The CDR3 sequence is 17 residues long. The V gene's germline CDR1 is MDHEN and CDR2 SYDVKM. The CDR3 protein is CASSSFATSGVVGTQYF. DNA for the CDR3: TGTGCCAGCAGTTCCTTCGCGACTAGCGGGGTAGTGGGGACGCAGTATTTT.